Listed below are T cell receptor beta chains from one sample, sequenced in a study of CD8 T cells in ankylosing spondylitis. TCRdb reprocessed the 5' RACE reads via MiXCR and lists one record per CDR3 protein. This table has around 53,000 distinct CDR3 sequences, 6.5% to 8% appearing once. Material for sequencing was blood, either unsorted or a sorted T cell fraction (not recorded which). The receptors stem from a female donor with ankylosing spondylitis or in good health (not recorded which). Each CDR3 is given with its conserved first and last residue. A D gene is named only where the DNA matches it firmly. Not every row has a clone size; where given, it reads once, few, many or a size class.

j_call clone_size d_call cdr3_length v_call cdr3_nt cdr3_aa
TRBJ1-1 - - 16 TRBV5-1 TGCGCCAGCAGCTTCTCTTTACAGGCCACGAACACTGAAGCTTTCTTT CASSFSLQATNTEAFF
TRBJ2-7 - - 17 TRBV7-2 TGTGCCAGCAGCCCTCGACGAGGGATGGACACCTCCTACGAGCAGTACTTC CASSPRRGMDTSYEQYF
TRBJ2-4 many TRBD1 14 TRBV20-1 TGCAGTGCTTGGGACAGGATGGGTCGAAACATTCAGTACTTC CSAWDRMGRNIQYF
TRBJ1-5 many TRBD1 15 TRBV20-1 TGCAGTGCTAGAGCTACCCAGGGGGCGCATCAGCCCCAGCATTTT CSARATQGAHQPQHF
TRBJ1-2 many TRBD1 13 TRBV14 TGTGCCAGCAGCAGAGGGACAGTAAGAGGCTACACCTTC CASSRGTVRGYTF
TRBJ1-2 many - 15 TRBV5-1 TGCGCCAGCAGCCCATTGATTCGATCCGACTATGGCTACACCTTC CASSPLIRSDYGYTF
TRBJ2-5 many - 13 TRBV7-7 TGTGCCAGCGCCGGGGGCGCAGCGGAGACCCAGTACTTC CASAGGAAETQYF
TRBJ2-3 many TRBD1 14 TRBV20-1 TGCAGTGCTCCCCGACAGGGGGGTGGAGATACGCAGTATTTT CSAPRQGGGDTQYF
TRBJ1-5 many - 13 TRBV3-1 TGTGCCAGCAGCCAAAGCAGAGATCAGCCCCAGCATTTT CASSQSRDQPQHF
TRBJ1-1 many - 11 TRBV7-9 TGTGCCAGCAGCTTAGGGAAAGAAGCTTTCTTT CASSLGKEAFF
TRBJ1-4 many - 14 TRBV6-5 TGTGCCAGCAGTTACCGGACAGCGAGCGAAAAACTGTTTTTT CASSYRTASEKLFF
TRBJ1-1 many TRBD1 15 TRBV5-1 TGCGCCAGCAGCTCCCTTGGACAGGGGGCTACTGAAGCTTTCTTT CASSSLGQGATEAFF
TRBJ1-1 - TRBD1 15 TRBV4-1 TGCGGCAGCAGCCAAGTCGCGGGGACAGTGCATGAAGCTTTCTTT CGSSQVAGTVHEAFF
TRBJ1-4 many - 12 TRBV20-1 TGCAGTGCTATAGGGGCAGGAGAAAAACTGTTTTTT CSAIGAGEKLFF
TRBJ2-7 many - 14 TRBV7-7 TGTGCTAGCAGCCTCGGACTACCTGGAGACGAGCAGTACTTC CASSLGLPGDEQYF
TRBJ2-5 many TRBD1 13 TRBV20-1 TGCAGTGCTAGGACAGGGGCTTCAGAGACCCAGTACTTC CSARTGASETQYF
TRBJ2-5 many - 14 TRBV3-1 TGTGCCAGCAGCCAAGTACACAGAGAAGAGACCCAGTACTTC CASSQVHREETQYF
TRBJ1-1 many TRBD1 15 TRBV12-3/TRBV12-4 TGTGCCAGCAGTTTGATGGGACAGGGAGAAACTGAAGCTTTCTTT CASSLMGQGETEAFF
TRBJ2-5 many - 14 TRBV5-4 TGTGCCAGCAGCTTGGCCGAAGAATGGAAGACCCAGTACTTC CASSLAEEWKTQYF
TRBJ2-5 many - 12 TRBV6-6 TGTGCCAGCAGAGGGATCCAAGAGACCCAGTACTTC CASRGIQETQYF
TRBJ1-1 many - 14 TRBV5-1 TGCGCCAGCAGCTTTGGGAGGATCCCCGCTGAAGCTTTCTTT CASSFGRIPAEAFF
TRBJ2-7 many - 14 TRBV12-3/TRBV12-4 TGTGCCAGCAGTTTAGTTGGGGCCTCCTACGAGCAGTACTTC CASSLVGASYEQYF
TRBJ2-5 many - 16 TRBV6-5 TGTGCCAGCAGTTACGGTTCGCGGGGATTTGGAGAGACCCAGTACTTC CASSYGSRGFGETQYF
TRBJ1-5 many - 14 TRBV19 TGTGCCAGTAGTATGGACAGCCTCAATCAGCCCCAGCATTTT CASSMDSLNQPQHF
TRBJ2-4 many - 15 TRBV5-1 TGCGCCAGCAGCTTGGACGGGCTAACCAAAAACATTCAGTACTTC CASSLDGLTKNIQYF
TRBJ1-1 many - 13 TRBV19 TGTGCCAGTAGTATAAAGGTGAACACTGAAGCTTTCTTT CASSIKVNTEAFF
TRBJ2-5 - - 14 TRBV7-2 TGTGCCAGCAGCCCAGGACAGCTTCAAGAGACCCAGTACTTC CASSPGQLQETQYF
TRBJ2-7 - - 14 TRBV20-1 TGCAGTGCTAGAGAGCCGGGACATAACTACGAGCAGTACTTC CSAREPGHNYEQYF
TRBJ1-2 - - 13 TRBV12-3/TRBV12-4 TGTGCCACACTCAACGGTACTAACTATGGCTACACCTTC CATLNGTNYGYTF
TRBJ1-1 - - 12 TRBV20-1 TGCAGTGCTGGATCACCTGGGACTGAAGCTTTCTTT CSAGSPGTEAFF
TRBJ1-5 many - 14 TRBV28 TGTGCCAGCAGCCGGGACCATAGCAATCAGCCCCAGCATTTT CASSRDHSNQPQHF
TRBJ2-2 many - 12 TRBV12-3/TRBV12-4 TGTGCCAGCAGCCTGACGGTAGAGGTGCTGTTTTTT CASSLTVEVLFF
TRBJ2-2 many - 13 TRBV5-1 TGCGCCAGCAGCTTGGTTTTTCAGGGGGAGCTGTTTTTT CASSLVFQGELFF
TRBJ2-1 few - 14 TRBV11-1 TGTGCCAGCAGCCCTCCCGGGACCGAGGATGAGCAGTTCTTC CASSPPGTEDEQFF
TRBJ2-2 many - 16 TRBV7-9 TGTGCCAGCAGCCCCCGTACAGCCGCGAACACCGGGGAGCTGTTTTTT CASSPRTAANTGELFF
TRBJ1-5 many - 14 TRBV11-2 TGTGCCAGCAGCCCGGGAAGCTTGAATCAGCCCCAGCATTTT CASSPGSLNQPQHF
TRBJ2-7 many - 13 TRBV2 TGTGCCAGCAGGGTACAGGAACGCTACGAGCAGTACTTC CASRVQERYEQYF
TRBJ2-2 many - 15 TRBV28 TGTGCCAGCAGTTTATACGTTAACCCCACCGGGGAGCTGTTTTTT CASSLYVNPTGELFF
TRBJ2-3 many - 14 TRBV5-1 TGCGCCAGCAGCTTGGGGCAGGTTGAAGATACGCAGTATTTT CASSLGQVEDTQYF
TRBJ1-1 many - 13 TRBV5-8 TGTGCCAGCAGCTTGGACCTGAACACTGAAGCTTTCTTT CASSLDLNTEAFF
TRBJ1-2 few - 15 TRBV28 TGTGCCAGCAGGGAAAACGCCGCGGACGCCTATGGCTACACCTTC CASRENAADAYGYTF
TRBJ2-1 - - 13 TRBV7-9 TGTGCCAGCGGCCCGGGGCTATTCTATGAGCAGTTCTTC CASGPGLFYEQFF
TRBJ2-7 many TRBD2 15 TRBV27 TGTGCCAGCAGTTTACTGGGACTAGCGACCTACGAGCAGTACTTC CASSLLGLATYEQYF
TRBJ2-7 many - 15 TRBV7-2 TGTGCCAGCAGCTTAGGGGCAATCCTGTCCTACGAGCAGTACTTC CASSLGAILSYEQYF
TRBJ2-4 many - 14 TRBV5-6 TGTGCCAGCAGCCCCTCCGGGCCAAAAAACATTCAGTACTTC CASSPSGPKNIQYF
TRBJ1-6 many - 13 TRBV10-2 TGCGCCAGCAGTGAGTTCGGGGATTCACCCCTCCACTTT CASSEFGDSPLHF
TRBJ1-5 many TRBD1 15 TRBV19 TGTGCCAGTAGTATTTCAGGGGGCGCGTTCCAGCCCCAGCATTTT CASSISGGAFQPQHF
TRBJ2-7 many TRBD1 16 TRBV5-6 TGTGCCAGCAGCTATTTTACCGGGACAGGGCAGCACGAGCAGTACTTC CASSYFTGTGQHEQYF
TRBJ2-7 many - 13 TRBV5-1 TGCGCCAGCAGAAGACAGGAGTCCTACGAGCAGTACTTC CASRRQESYEQYF
TRBJ2-7 many TRBD2 15 TRBV27 TGTGCCAGCAGTCTGCAGGCGGGGGGAGCTTACGAGCAGTACTTC CASSLQAGGAYEQYF